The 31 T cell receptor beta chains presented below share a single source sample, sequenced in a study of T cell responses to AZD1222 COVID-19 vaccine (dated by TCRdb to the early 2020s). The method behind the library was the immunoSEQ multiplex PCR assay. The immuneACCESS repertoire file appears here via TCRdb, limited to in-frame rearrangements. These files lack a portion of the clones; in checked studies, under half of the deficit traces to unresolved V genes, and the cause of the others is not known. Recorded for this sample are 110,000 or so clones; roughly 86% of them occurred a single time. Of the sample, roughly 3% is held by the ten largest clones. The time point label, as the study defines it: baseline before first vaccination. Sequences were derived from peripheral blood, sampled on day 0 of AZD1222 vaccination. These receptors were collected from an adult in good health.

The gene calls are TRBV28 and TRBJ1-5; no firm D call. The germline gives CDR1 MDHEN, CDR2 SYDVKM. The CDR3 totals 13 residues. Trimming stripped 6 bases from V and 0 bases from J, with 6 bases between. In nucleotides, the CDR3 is TGTGCCAGCAGGTCGTCTAGCAATCAGCCCCAGCATTTT. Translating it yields CASRSSSNQPQHF.

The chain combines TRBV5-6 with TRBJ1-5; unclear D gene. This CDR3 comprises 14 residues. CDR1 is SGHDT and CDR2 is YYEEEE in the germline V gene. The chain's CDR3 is CSPAQRRLRQPQHF. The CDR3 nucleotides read TGTTCTCCAGCCCAGAGGAGGCTACGACAGCCCCAGCATTTT. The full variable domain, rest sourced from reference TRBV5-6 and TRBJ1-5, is DAGVTQSPTHLIKTRGQQVTLRCSPKSGHDTVSWYQQALGQGPQFIFQYYEEEERQRGNFPDRFSGHQFPNYSSELNVNALLLGDSALYLCSPAQRRLRQPQHFGDGTRLSIL.

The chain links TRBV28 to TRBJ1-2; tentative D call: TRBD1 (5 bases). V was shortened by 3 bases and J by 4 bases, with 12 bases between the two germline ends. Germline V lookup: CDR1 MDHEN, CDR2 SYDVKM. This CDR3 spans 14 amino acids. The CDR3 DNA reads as TGTGCCAGCAGTTTTCCCTCCCAGGGCTATGGCTACACCTTC. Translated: CASSFPSQGYGYTF.

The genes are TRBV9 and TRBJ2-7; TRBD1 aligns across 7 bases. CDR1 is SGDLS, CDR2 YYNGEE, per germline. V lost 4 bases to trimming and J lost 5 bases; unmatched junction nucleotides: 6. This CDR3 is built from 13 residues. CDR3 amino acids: CASSLGDSNEQYF. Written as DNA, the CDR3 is TGTGCCAGCAGCCTCGGGGACAGTAACGAGCAGTACTTC.

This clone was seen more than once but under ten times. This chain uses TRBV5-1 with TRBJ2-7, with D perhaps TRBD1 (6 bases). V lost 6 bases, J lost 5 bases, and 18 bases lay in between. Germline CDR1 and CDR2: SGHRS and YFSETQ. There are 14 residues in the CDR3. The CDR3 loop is CASTQGSRIDEQYF. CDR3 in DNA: TGCGCCAGCACCCAGGGGTCCCGAATAGACGAGCAGTACTTC.

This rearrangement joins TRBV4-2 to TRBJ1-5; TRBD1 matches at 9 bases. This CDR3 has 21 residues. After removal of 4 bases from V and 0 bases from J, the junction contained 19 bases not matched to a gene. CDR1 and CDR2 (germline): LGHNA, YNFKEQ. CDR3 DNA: TGTGCCAGCAGCCCCGACCCAGACAGGGGGACGCGAATTTATAGCAATCAGCCCCAGCATTTT. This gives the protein CASSPDPDRGTRIYSNQPQHF.

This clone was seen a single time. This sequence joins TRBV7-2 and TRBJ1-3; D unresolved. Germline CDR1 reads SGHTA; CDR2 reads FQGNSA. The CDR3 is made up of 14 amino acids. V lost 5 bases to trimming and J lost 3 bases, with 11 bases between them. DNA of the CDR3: TGTGCCAGCAGCCCCGGCGCCGTTGGAAACACCATATATTTT. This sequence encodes CASSPGAVGNTIYF. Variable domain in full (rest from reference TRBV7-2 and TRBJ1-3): GAGVSQSPSNKVTEKGKDVELRCDPISGHTALYWYRQSLGQGLEFLIYFQGNSAPDKSGLPSDRFSAERTGGSVSTLTIQRTQQEDSAVYLCASSPGAVGNTIYFGEGSWLTVV.

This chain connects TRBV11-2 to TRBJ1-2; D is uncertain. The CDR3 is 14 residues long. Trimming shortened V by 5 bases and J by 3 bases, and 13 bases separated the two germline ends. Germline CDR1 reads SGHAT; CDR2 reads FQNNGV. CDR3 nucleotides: TGTGCCAGCAGCCGGACTCTGAGGGACTATGGCTACACCTTC. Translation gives CASSRTLRDYGYTF. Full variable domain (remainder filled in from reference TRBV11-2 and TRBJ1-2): EAGVAQSPRYKIIEKRQSVAFWCNPISGHATLYWYQQILGQGPKLLIQFQNNGVVDDSQLPKDRFSAERLKGVDSTLKIQPAKLEDSAVYLCASSRTLRDYGYTFGSGTRLTVV.

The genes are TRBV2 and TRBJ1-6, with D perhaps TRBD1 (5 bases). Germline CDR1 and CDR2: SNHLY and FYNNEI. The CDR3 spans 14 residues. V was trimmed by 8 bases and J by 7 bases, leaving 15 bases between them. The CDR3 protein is CASGGDPGNSPLHF. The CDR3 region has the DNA TGTGCCAGCGGCGGGGACCCGGGGAATTCACCCCTCCACTTT.

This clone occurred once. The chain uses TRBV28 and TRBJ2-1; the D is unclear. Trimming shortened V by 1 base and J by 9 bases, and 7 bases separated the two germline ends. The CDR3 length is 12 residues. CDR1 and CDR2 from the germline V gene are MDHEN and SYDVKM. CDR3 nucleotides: TGTGCCAGCAGTTTATCCGTCGGTGAGCAGTTCTTC. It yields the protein CASSLSVGEQFF.

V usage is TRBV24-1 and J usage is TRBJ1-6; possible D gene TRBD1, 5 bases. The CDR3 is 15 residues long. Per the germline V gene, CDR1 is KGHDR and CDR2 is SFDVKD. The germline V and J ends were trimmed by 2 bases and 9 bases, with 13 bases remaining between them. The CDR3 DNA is TGTGCCACCAGTGATTCAGGGTCGGAAAGTTCACCCCTCCACTTT. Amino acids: CATSDSGSESSPLHF.

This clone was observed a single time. As DNA, the CDR3 is TGTGCCAGCAGTGAATTGACAGGCTCCGGCGGCTACACCTTC. It codes for CASSELTGSGGYTF. The chain recombines TRBV25-1 with TRBJ1-2; D perhaps matches TRBD1 (6 bases). Trimming left V 1 base short and J 8 bases short, with 14 bases between. Per germline, CDR1 MGHDK and CDR2 SYGVNS. The length of the CDR3 is 14 residues.

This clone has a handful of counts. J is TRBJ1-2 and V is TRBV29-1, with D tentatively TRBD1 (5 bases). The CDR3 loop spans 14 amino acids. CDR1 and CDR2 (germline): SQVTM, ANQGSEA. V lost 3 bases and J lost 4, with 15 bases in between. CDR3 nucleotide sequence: TGCAGCGTTGAGCGGGGGTTTAGTGGCTATGGCTACACCTTC. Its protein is CSVERGFSGYGYTF.

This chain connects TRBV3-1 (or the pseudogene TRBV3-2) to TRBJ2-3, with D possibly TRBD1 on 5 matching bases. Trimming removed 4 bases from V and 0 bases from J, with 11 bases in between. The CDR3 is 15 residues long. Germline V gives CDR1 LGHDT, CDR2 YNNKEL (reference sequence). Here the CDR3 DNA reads TGTGCCAGCAGCCCAGGGCGTTGGAGCACAGATACGCAGTATTTT. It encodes CASSPGRWSTDTQYF.

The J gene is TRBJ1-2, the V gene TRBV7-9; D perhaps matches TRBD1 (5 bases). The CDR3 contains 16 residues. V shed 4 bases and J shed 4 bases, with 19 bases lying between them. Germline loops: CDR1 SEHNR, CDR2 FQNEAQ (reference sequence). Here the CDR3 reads CASSSNQGDIVYGYTF. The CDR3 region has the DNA TGTGCCAGCAGCTCCAATCAGGGAGATATTGTCTATGGCTACACCTTC.

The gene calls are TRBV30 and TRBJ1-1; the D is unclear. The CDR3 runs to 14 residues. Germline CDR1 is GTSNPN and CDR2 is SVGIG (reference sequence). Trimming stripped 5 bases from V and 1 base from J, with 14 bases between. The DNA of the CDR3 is TGTGCCTGGGAGAGGTCGGCCGCGAACACTGAAGCTTTCTTT. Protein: CAWERSAANTEAFF.

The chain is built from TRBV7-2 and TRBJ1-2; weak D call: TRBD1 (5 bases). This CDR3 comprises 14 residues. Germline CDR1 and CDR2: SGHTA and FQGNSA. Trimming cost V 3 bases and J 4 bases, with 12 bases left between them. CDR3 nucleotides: TGTGCCAGCAGCTTTGGGGTAGGGGTCTATGGCTACACCTTC. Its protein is CASSFGVGVYGYTF. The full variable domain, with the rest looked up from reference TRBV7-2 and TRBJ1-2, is GAGVSQSPSNKVTEKGKDVELRCDPISGHTALYWYRQSLGQGLEFLIYFQGNSAPDKSGLPSDRFSAERTGGSVSTLTIQRTQQEDSAVYLCASSFGVGVYGYTFGSGTRLTVV.

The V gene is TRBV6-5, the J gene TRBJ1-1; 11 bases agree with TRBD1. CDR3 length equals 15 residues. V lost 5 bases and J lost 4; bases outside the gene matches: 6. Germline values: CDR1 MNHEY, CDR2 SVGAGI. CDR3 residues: CASSTRDRGVTEAFF. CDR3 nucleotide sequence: TGTGCCAGCAGTACTCGGGACAGGGGGGTCACTGAAGCTTTCTTT.

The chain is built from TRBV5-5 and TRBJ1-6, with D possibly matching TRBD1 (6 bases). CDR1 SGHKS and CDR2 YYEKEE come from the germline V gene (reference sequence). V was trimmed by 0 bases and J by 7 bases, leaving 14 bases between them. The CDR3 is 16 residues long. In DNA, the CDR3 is TGTGCCAGCAGCTTGGAGTACAGGGTGCCGAATTCACCCCTCCACTTT. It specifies CASSLEYRVPNSPLHF.

The CDR3 sequence: CASSFHINRGAGYTF. CDR3 DNA sequence: TGTGCCAGCAGCTTTCACATAAACAGGGGTGCGGGCTACACCTTC. The V and J genes are TRBV5-6 and TRBJ1-2; 7 nucleotides align to TRBD1. J was trimmed by 8 bases and V by 2 bases; bases with no gene match: 12. CDR1 SGHDT and CDR2 YYEEEE come from the germline V gene. This CDR3 region has 15 residues.

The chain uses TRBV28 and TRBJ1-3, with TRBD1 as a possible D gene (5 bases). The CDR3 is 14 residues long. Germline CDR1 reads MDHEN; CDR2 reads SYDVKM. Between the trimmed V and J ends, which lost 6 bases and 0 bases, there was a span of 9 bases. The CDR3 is CASSDRTSGNTIYF. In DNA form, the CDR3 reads TGTGCCAGCAGCGACAGAACCTCTGGAAACACCATATATTTT.

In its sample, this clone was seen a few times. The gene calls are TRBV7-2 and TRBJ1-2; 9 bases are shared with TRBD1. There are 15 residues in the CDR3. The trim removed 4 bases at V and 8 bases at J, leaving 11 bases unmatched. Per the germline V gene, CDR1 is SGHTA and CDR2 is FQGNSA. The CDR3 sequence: CASSSPQGAFDGYTF. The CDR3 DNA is TGTGCCAGCAGCTCTCCACAGGGGGCCTTCGACGGCTACACCTTC. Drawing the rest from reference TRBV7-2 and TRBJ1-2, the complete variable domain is GAGVSQSPSNKVTEKGKDVELRCDPISGHTALYWYRQSLGQGLEFLIYFQGNSAPDKSGLPSDRFSAERTGGSVSTLTIQRTQQEDSAVYLCASSSPQGAFDGYTFGSGTRLTVV.

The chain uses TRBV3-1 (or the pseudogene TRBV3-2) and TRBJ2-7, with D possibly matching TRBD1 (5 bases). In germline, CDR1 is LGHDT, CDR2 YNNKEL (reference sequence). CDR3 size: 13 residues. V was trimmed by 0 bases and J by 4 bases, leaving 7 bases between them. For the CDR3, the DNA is TGTGCCAGCAGCCAAGATACAGGATACGAGCAGTACTTC. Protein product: CASSQDTGYEQYF.

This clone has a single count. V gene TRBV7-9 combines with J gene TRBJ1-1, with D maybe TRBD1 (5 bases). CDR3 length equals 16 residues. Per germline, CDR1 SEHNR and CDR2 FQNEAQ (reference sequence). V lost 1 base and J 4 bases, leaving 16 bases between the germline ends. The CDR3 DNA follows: TGTGCCAGCAGCTTAGGCTCCCAGCGGGACTCCACTGAAGCTTTCTTT. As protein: CASSLGSQRDSTEAFF.

The CDR3 loop reads CASSSTDRAREKLFF. CDR3 nucleotides: TGTGCCAGCAGCTCAACGGACAGGGCGAGGGAAAAACTGTTTTTT. The V call is TRBV11-2, the J call TRBJ1-4, with 8 positions matching TRBD1. The CDR3 runs 15 residues. Germline CDR1 SGHAT, CDR2 FQNNGV. V shed 4 bases and J 8 bases; nucleotides not matched to a gene: 9. Looking up the rest from reference TRBV11-2 and TRBJ1-4 gives the full variable domain: EAGVAQSPRYKIIEKRQSVAFWCNPISGHATLYWYQQILGQGPKLLIQFQNNGVVDDSQLPKDRFSAERLKGVDSTLKIQPAKLEDSAVYLCASSSTDRAREKLFFGSGTQLSVL.

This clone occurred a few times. As DNA, the CDR3 is TGTGCCAGCAGTCCCGGCCTGGGTGAAGCTTTCTTT. Translated: CASSPGLGEAFF. The chain employs TRBV6-5 and TRBJ1-1, with D hard to call. V was clipped by 5 bases and J by 7 bases, with 11 bases between them. The CDR3 runs to 12 residues. CDR1 and CDR2 from the germline V gene are MNHEY and SVGAGI.

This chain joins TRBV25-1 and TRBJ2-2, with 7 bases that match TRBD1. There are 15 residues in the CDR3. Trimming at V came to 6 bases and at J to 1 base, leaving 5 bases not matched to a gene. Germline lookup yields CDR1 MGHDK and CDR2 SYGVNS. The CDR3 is CASRATGRNTGELFF. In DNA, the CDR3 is TGTGCCAGCAGGGCGACAGGGAGGAACACCGGGGAGCTGTTTTTT. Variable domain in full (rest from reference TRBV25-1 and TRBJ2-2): EADIYQTPRYLVIGTGKKITLECSQTMGHDKMYWYQQDPGMELHLIHYSYGVNSTEKGDLSSESTVSRIRTEHFPLTLESARPSHTSQYLCASRATGRNTGELFFGEGSRLTVL.

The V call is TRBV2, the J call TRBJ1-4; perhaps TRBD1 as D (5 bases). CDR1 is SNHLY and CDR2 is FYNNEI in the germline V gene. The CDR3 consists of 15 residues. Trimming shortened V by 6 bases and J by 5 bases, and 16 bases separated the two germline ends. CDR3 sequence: CASRAGGRLNEKLFF. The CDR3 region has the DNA TGTGCCAGCAGAGCGGGGGGGAGACTCAATGAAAAACTGTTTTTT.

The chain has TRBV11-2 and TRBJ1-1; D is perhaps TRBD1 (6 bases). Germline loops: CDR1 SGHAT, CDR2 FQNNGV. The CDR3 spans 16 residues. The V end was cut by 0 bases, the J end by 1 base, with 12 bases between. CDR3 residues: CASSLDIGRGNTEAFF. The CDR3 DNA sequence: TGTGCCAGCAGCTTAGATATCGGCAGGGGGAACACTGAAGCTTTCTTT.

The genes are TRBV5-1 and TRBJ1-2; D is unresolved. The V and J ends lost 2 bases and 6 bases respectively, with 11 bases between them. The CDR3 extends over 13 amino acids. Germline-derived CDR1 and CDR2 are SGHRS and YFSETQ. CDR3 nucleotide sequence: TGCGCCAGCAGCTTCTTAGCAGAGGATGGCTACACCTTC. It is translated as CASSFLAEDGYTF.

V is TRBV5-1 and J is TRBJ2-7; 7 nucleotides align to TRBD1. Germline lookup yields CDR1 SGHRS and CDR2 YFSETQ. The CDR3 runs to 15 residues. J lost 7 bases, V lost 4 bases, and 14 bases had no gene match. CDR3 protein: CASSLGQRNPGEQYF. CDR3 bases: TGCGCCAGCAGCCTGGGACAGCGTAATCCGGGTGAGCAGTACTTC.